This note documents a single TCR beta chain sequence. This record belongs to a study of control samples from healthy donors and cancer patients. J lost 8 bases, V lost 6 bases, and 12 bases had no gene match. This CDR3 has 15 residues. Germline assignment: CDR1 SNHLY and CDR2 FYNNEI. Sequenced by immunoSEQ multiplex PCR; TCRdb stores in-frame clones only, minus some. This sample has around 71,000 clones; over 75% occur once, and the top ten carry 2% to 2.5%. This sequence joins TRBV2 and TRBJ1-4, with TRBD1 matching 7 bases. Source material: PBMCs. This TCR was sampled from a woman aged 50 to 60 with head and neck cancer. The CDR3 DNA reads TGTGCCAGCAGCGCCCAGAGGGGGCTAGGGGAAAAACTGTTTTTT. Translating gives CASSAQRGLGEKLFF.